The 14 T cell receptor beta chains below come from one sample, sequenced in a study of cytomegalovirus exposure and HLA in healthy donors. The study ran its PCR with 60 Vbeta and 13 Jbeta primers. The data were produced by immunoSEQ multiplex PCR, yet TCRdb's version contains in-frame clones alone and is incomplete. The table includes about 150,000 clones, 76% detected once. Sequencing was carried out using PBMCs. These receptors all stem from a male donor in good health and CMV-seronegative.

The V and J genes are TRBV18 and TRBJ2-1; 12 bases are a match to TRBD2. This CDR3 comprises 15 residues. Germline V gene sequence: CDR1 KGHSH, CDR2 LQKENI. The J segment lost 4 bases and the V segment lost 4 bases, leaving 2 bases of the junction unmatched. DNA of the CDR3: TGTGCCAGCTCACACGGGACTAGCGGGTACAATGAGCAGTTCTTC. Encoded protein: CASSHGTSGYNEQFF.

This clone was detected a few times. The rearrangement links TRBV5-6 to TRBJ1-2; D is undetermined. The V and J ends lost 2 bases and 8 bases respectively, with 13 bases between them. The CDR3 has 13 amino acids. The germline CDR1 and CDR2 sequences are SGHDT and YYEEEE. The CDR3 DNA follows: TGTGCCAGCAGCTTAGCGGGGTCCCCCGGCTACACCTTC. Translation: CASSLAGSPGYTF.

This chain joins TRBV5-4 and TRBJ2-5; TRBD1 aligns across 8 bases. There are 15 residues in the CDR3. J gave up 1 base and V 3 bases, and 5 bases lay outside the gene matches. The germline V gene encodes CDR1 SGHNT and CDR2 YYREEE (reference sequence). This CDR3 is CASSYRQGLQETQYF. The CDR3 DNA follows: TGTGCCAGCAGCTACCGACAGGGGCTCCAAGAGACCCAGTACTTC. The whole variable domain, filled in from reference TRBV5-4 and TRBJ2-5, reads ETGVTQSPTHLIKTRGQQVTLRCSSQSGHNTVSWYQQALGQGPQFIFQYYREEENGRGNFPPRFSGLQFPNYSSELNVNALELDDSALYLCASSYRQGLQETQYFGPGTRLLVL.

V is TRBV29-1 and J is TRBJ1-2; D may be TRBD1 (5 bases). This CDR3 has 13 amino acids. Looked up from germline, CDR1 is SQVTM and CDR2 is ANQGSEA. V was cut by 7 bases and J by 2 bases, with 14 bases left in between. CDR3 region: CSGGGTTNYGYTF. The CDR3 nucleotides read TGCAGCGGTGGAGGGACCACCAACTATGGCTACACCTTC.

The V call is TRBV4-1, the J call TRBJ1-4; 9 bases agree with TRBD1. Germline CDR1 is MGHRA and CDR2 is YSYEKL. Trimming at V came to 2 bases and at J to 1 base, leaving 5 bases not matched to a gene. This CDR3 spans 17 amino acids. The CDR3 is CASSQSPDRGTNEKLFF. DNA for the CDR3: TGCGCCAGCAGCCAATCCCCGGACAGGGGAACTAATGAAAAACTGTTTTTT.

The chain is built from TRBV28 and TRBJ2-7, with 11 bases aligning to TRBD2. Germline trimming cut 6 bases from V and 0 bases from J; bases unmatched to any gene: 1. CDR1 is MDHEN, CDR2 SYDVKM, per germline. The CDR3 totals 14 residues. In nucleotides, the CDR3 is TGTGCCAGCAGGGGACTAGCGGACTCCTACGAGCAGTACTTC. Translating gives CASRGLADSYEQYF.

The chain links TRBV29-1 to TRBJ1-2, with 8 bases that match TRBD1. The CDR3 is made up of 14 amino acids. Trimming at V came to 3 bases and at J to 4 bases, leaving 7 bases not matched to a gene. Germline V gene lookup returns CDR1 SQVTM and CDR2 ANQGSEA. CDR3 DNA: TGCAGCGTTGACAGGGGGCTGTCACTCTATGGCTACACCTTC. This translates into CSVDRGLSLYGYTF.

This clone has just one count. The V gene is TRBV7-3, the J gene TRBJ2-5, with D possibly matching TRBD2 (7 bases). CDR1 and CDR2 from the germline V gene are SGHTA and FQGTGA. The CDR3 length is 14 residues. V lost 0 bases to trimming and J lost 5 bases, with 10 bases between them. For the CDR3, the DNA is TGTGCCAGCAGCTTAACCGGGGGGCAGGAGACCCAGTACTTC. Translating it yields CASSLTGGQETQYF.

The CDR3 loop is CASSPGVGQGVDEQYF. The DNA for the CDR3 is TGTGCCAGCTCACCAGGGGTGGGACAGGGAGTAGACGAGCAGTACTTC. The chain couples TRBV18 to TRBJ2-7; TRBD1 aligns across 9 bases. V dropped 2 bases and J dropped 5; count of bases not matched to a gene: 10. Germline-derived CDR1 and CDR2 are KGHSH and LQKENI. This CDR3 is 16 amino acids long. Full variable domain (missing parts from reference TRBV18 and TRBJ2-7): NAGVMQNPRHLVRRRGQEARLRCSPMKGHSHVYWYRQLPEEGLKFMVYLQKENIIDESGMPKERFSAEFPKEGPSILRIQQVVRGDSAAYFCASSPGVGQGVDEQYFGPGTRLTVT.

This chain connects TRBV28 to TRBJ1-2, with 9 bases lining up with TRBD1. With V trimmed by 6 bases and J by 8 bases, 10 bases remained unmatched. There are 14 residues in the CDR3. Germline V gene sequence: CDR1 MDHEN, CDR2 SYDVKM. The CDR3 DNA follows: TGTGCCAGCAGGCTTACAGGGGGCGAAAGAGGCTACACCTTC. Translated, it gives CASRLTGGERGYTF.

The rearrangement joins TRBV2 to TRBJ2-7; TRBD1 matches 7 bases. The germline CDR1 and CDR2 sequences are SNHLY and FYNNEI. The CDR3 runs to 13 residues. The ends lost 6 bases at V and 3 bases at J; junction bases unmatched: 5. In nucleotides, the CDR3 is TGTGCCAGCAGCGCCGGGACAGTCTACGAGCAGTACTTC. As protein: CASSAGTVYEQYF.

Only a few counts were recorded for this clone. V and J are TRBV6-1 and TRBJ1-1; TRBD1 aligns across 9 bases. The CDR3 totals 13 residues. Losses at the gene ends were 5 bases for V and 5 bases for J; bases not matched to a gene: 3. Germline CDR1 MNHNS, CDR2 SASEGT. CDR3 loop: CASSRTGETEAFF. CDR3 nucleotide sequence: TGTGCCAGCAGTCGGACAGGGGAGACTGAAGCTTTCTTT.

There are a few counts of this clone. The V and J genes are TRBV6-1 and TRBJ2-3; 12 nucleotides match TRBD2. Germline CDR1 is MNHNS and CDR2 is SASEGT. This CDR3 has 15 residues. Trimming cost V 4 bases and J 4 bases; bases outside gene matches: 3. The DNA of the CDR3 is TGTGCCAGCAGTGGCTCTAGCGGGGGGGCAGATACGCAGTATTTT. Protein sequence: CASSGSSGGADTQYF.

This sequence joins TRBV4-1 and TRBJ2-7; maybe TRBD2 (5 bases). V was pared by 4 bases and J by 8 bases, with 18 bases between. The CDR3 sequence is 14 residues long. CDR1 is MGHRA and CDR2 is YSYEKL in the germline V gene. The CDR3, as DNA: TGCGCCAGCAGCCTCCAGAACGAGGGTGGCCAGCAGTACTTC. This codes for CASSLQNEGGQQYF.